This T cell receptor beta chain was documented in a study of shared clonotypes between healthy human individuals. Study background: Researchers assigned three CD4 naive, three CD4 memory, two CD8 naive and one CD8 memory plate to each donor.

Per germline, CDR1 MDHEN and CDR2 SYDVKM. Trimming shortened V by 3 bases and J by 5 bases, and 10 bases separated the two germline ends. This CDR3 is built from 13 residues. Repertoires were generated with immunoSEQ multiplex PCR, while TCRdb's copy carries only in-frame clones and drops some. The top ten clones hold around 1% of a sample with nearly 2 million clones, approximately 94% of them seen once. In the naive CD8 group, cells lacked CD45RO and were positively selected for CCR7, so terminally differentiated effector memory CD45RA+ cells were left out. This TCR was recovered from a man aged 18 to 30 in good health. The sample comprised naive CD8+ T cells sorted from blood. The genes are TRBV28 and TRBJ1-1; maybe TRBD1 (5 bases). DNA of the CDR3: TGTGCCAGCAGTTTCGAGGGGAGTACTGAAGCTTTCTTT. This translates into CASSFEGSTEAFF.